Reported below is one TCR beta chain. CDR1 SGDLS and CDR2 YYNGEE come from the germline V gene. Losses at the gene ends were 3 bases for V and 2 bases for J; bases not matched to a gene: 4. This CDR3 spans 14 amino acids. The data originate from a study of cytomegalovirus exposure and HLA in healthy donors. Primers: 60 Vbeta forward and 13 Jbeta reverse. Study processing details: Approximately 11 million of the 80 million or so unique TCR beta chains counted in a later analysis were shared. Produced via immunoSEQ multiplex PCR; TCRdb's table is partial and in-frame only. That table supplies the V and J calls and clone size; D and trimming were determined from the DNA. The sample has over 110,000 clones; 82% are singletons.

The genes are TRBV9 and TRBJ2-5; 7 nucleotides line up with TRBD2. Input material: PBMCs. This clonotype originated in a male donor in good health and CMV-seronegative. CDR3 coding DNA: TGTGCCAGCAGCGGCGGGAGACCTCAAGAGACCCAGTACTTC. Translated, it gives CASSGGRPQETQYF.